A single sample gave rise to the 9 T cell receptor beta chains below, sequenced in a study of shared clonotypes between healthy human individuals. Only in-frame clones appear in the TCRdb table, and some are missing; sequencing was by immunoSEQ multiplex PCR. The data hold some 2,000,000 clones, with approximately 94% observed a single time. Only CD45RO-negative cells positively selected for CCR7 counted as naive CD8 cells, so terminally differentiated effector memory CD45RA+ cells were excluded. Specimen: naive CD8+ T cells sorted from blood. The receptors come from a man aged 18 to 35 in good health.

The rearrangement uses TRBV11-2 and TRBJ2-2; D gene ambiguous. CDR3 size: 13 residues. The germline V gene encodes CDR1 SGHAT and CDR2 FQNNGV. With 5 bases removed from V and 0 bases from J, the gap between germline ends came to 4 bases. CDR3 nucleotide sequence: TGTGCCAGCAGCCGTTCGAACACCGGGGAGCTGTTTTTT. Translating gives CASSRSNTGELFF. Full variable domain (missing parts from reference TRBV11-2 and TRBJ2-2): EAGVAQSPRYKIIEKRQSVAFWCNPISGHATLYWYQQILGQGPKLLIQFQNNGVVDDSQLPKDRFSAERLKGVDSTLKIQPAKLEDSAVYLCASSRSNTGELFFGEGSRLTVL.

This clone appeared a single time. J is TRBJ2-1 and V is TRBV18, with TRBD2 identical over 12 bases. CDR3 length: 15 residues. Germline V gives CDR1 KGHSH, CDR2 LQKENI. V dropped 8 bases and J dropped 6; count of bases not matched to a gene: 8. The CDR3 nucleotides are TGTGCCAGCACCCGACTAGCGGGAGACGGCAATGAGCAGTTCTTC. It translates to CASTRLAGDGNEQFF.

Notes on this clone: The sample holds other DNA sequences that translate to the same CDR3. The J gene is TRBJ2-1, the V gene TRBV7-9, with 8 bases matching TRBD2. The CDR3 sequence is 12 residues long. J lost 10 bases, V lost 1 base, and 0 bases had no gene match. Germline values: CDR1 SEHNR, CDR2 FQNEAQ (reference sequence). This CDR3 is CASSLGLAEQFF. The CDR3 DNA reads TGTGCCAGCAGCTTAGGACTAGCGGAGCAGTTCTTC.

As for this clone: As the CDR3 is not closed by the conserved phenylalanine or tryptophan, this likely results from a read error. The chain links TRBV11-2 to TRBJ1-1; D not resolved. The ends were cut back, 0 bases at V and 0 bases at J, with 17 bases in the middle. Germline-derived CDR1 and CDR2 are SGHAT and FQNNGV. This CDR3 has 18 residues. The chain's CDR3 is CASSLDGRRGVMNTEAFS. For the CDR3, the DNA is TGTGCCAGCAGCTTAGATGGTCGGCGAGGTGTGATGAACACTGAAGCTTTCTCT.

J is TRBJ1-2 and V is TRBV30, with TRBD1 matching 8 bases. The CDR3 spans 14 residues. Germline CDR1 is GTSNPN and CDR2 is SVGIG (reference sequence). J was trimmed by 2 bases and V by 4 bases; bases with no gene match: 6. As DNA, the CDR3 is TGTGCCTGGATACAGGGGGTCGGGAACTATGGCTACACCTTC. Residues: CAWIQGVGNYGYTF.

This rearrangement joins TRBV7-9 to TRBJ2-1, with D maybe TRBD2 (5 bases). Trimming left V 2 bases short and J 7 bases short, with 15 bases between. This CDR3 spans 15 amino acids. The germline gives CDR1 SEHNR, CDR2 FQNEAQ (reference sequence). CDR3 bases: TGTGCCAGCAGCTTATCGGGGTATGAAGAGAATGAGCAGTTCTTC. It is translated as CASSLSGYEENEQFF.

V and J are TRBV4-1 and TRBJ2-2, with 7 bases fitting TRBD2. J lost 4 bases, V lost 0 bases, and 5 bases had no gene match. CDR1 and CDR2 from the germline V gene are MGHRA and YSYEKL. The CDR3 runs to 16 residues. CDR3 coding DNA: TGCGCCAGCAGCCAAGAACTGGGGGAGGGCACCGGGGAGCTGTTTTTT. The encoded protein is CASSQELGEGTGELFF.

This clone has only one observation. The V and J genes are TRBV7-9 and TRBJ1-4; tentatively, D is TRBD1 (5 bases). Germline V gene data show CDR1 as SEHNR and CDR2 as FQNEAQ (reference sequence). V lost 4 bases and J lost 2, with 8 bases in between. The CDR3 totals 14 residues. CDR3 DNA sequence: TGTGCCAGCAGCTCCAGGGTGACTAATGAAAAACTGTTTTTT. Translated: CASSSRVTNEKLFF. The variable domain in full, completed from reference TRBV7-9 and TRBJ1-4, reads DTGVSQNPRHKITKRGQNVTFRCDPISEHNRLYWYRQTLGQGPEFLTYFQNEAQLEKSRLLSDRFSAERPKGSFSTLEIQRTEQGDSAMYLCASSSRVTNEKLFFGSGTQLSVL.

This clone came up a few times. V and J are TRBV11-2 and TRBJ2-2; D possibly corresponds to TRBD1 (6 bases). In germline, CDR1 is SGHAT, CDR2 FQNNGV. This CDR3 has 17 residues. Deletions cut 6 bases from V and 1 base from J, with 18 bases between. The CDR3 loop reads CASSFPPDSGNTGELFF. CDR3 in DNA: TGTGCCAGCAGTTTCCCCCCGGACAGCGGGAACACCGGGGAGCTGTTTTTT. The entire variable domain, with the rest obtained from reference TRBV11-2 and TRBJ2-2, is as follows: EAGVAQSPRYKIIEKRQSVAFWCNPISGHATLYWYQQILGQGPKLLIQFQNNGVVDDSQLPKDRFSAERLKGVDSTLKIQPAKLEDSAVYLCASSFPPDSGNTGELFFGEGSRLTVL.